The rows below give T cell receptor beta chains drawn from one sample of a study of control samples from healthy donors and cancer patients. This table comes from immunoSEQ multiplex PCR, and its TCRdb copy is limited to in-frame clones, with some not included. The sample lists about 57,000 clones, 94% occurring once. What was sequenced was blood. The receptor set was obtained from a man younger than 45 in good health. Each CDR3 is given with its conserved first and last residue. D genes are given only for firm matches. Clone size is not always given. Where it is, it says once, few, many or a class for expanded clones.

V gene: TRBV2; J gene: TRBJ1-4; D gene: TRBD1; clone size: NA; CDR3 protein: CASSEAPQGVWEKLFF; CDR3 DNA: TGTGCCAGCAGTGAAGCGCCGCAGGGGGTTTGGGAAAAACTGTTTTTT
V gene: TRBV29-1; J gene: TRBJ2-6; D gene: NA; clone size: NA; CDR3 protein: CSVSDWDFSGANVLTF; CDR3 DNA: TGCAGCGTCTCGGACTGGGACTTCTCTGGGGCCAACGTCCTGACTTTC
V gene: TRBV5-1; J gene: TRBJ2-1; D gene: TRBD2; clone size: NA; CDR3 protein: CASSLGTSGGIHNEQFF; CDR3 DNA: TGCGCCAGCAGCCTAGGGACTAGCGGGGGGATCCACAATGAGCAGTTCTTC
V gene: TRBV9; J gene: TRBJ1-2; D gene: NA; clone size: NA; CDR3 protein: CASSALGSHTF; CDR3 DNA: TGTGCCAGCAGCGCCCTTGGAAGTCACACCTTC
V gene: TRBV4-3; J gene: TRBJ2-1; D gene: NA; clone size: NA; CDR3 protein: CASSQGTAGSSYNEQFF; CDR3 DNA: TGCGCCAGCAGCCAAGGGACGGCAGGGAGCTCCTACAATGAGCAGTTCTTC
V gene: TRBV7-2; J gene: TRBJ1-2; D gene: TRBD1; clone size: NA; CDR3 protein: CASSLGGTGGVSYGYTF; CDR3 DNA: TGTGCCAGCAGCTTAGGGGGGACAGGGGGCGTCAGCTATGGCTACACCTTC
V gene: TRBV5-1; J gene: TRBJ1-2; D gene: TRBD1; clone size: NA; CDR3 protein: CASSLSAGQGDYTF; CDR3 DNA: TGCGCCAGCAGCTTGTCAGCGGGACAGGGAGACTACACCTTC
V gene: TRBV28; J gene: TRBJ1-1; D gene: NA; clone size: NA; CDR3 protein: CASSGGMVNTEAFF; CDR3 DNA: TGTGCCAGCAGTGGGGGCATGGTGAACACTGAAGCTTTCTTT
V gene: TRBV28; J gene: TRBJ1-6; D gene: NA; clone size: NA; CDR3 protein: CASSSDRPRGSPLHF; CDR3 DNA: TGTGCCAGCAGTTCAGACAGGCCTCGGGGTTCACCCCTCCACTTT
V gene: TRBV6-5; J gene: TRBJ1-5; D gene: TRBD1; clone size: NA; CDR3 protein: CASRPQGAFSQPQHF; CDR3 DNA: TGTGCCAGCAGGCCCCAGGGGGCGTTTAGCCAGCCCCAGCATTTT
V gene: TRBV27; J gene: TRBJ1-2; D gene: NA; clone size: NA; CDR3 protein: CASKGIPSYGYTF; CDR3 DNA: TGTGCCAGCAAAGGGATTCCGAGCTATGGCTACACCTTC
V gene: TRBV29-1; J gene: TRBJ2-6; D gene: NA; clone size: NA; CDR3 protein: CSAVAGAGANVLTF; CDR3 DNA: TGCAGCGCCGTCGCCGGGGCTGGGGCCAACGTCCTGACTTTC
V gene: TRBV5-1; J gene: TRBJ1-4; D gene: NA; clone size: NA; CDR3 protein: CASSLDGTTNEKLFF; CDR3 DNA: TGCGCCAGCAGCTTGGATGGGACCACTAATGAAAAACTGTTTTTT
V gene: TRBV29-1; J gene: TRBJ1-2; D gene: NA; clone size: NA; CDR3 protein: CSVEDSWTDKNGYTF; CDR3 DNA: TGCAGCGTTGAAGATTCTTGGACAGATAAGAATGGCTACACCTTC
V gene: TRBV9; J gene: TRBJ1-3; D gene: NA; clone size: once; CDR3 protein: CASSPAAPSGNTIYF; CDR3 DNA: TGTGCCAGCAGCCCCGCTGCCCCCTCTGGAAACACCATATATTTT
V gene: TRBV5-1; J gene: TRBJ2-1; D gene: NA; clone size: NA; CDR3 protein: CASSNRRDNEQFF; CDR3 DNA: TGCGCCAGCAGTAATCGGAGAGACAATGAGCAGTTCTTC
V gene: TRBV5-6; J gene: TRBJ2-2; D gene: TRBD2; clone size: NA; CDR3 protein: CASSLMGLGAGELFF; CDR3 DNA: TGTGCCAGCAGCTTGATGGGACTAGGGGCCGGGGAGCTGTTTTTT
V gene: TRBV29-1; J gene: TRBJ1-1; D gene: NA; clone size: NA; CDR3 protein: CSEHGAGTEAFF; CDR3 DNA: TGCAGCGAGCATGGGGCAGGAACTGAAGCTTTCTTT
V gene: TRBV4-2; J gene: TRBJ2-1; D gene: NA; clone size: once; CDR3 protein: CASRVADNEQFF; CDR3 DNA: TGTGCCAGCAGGGTCGCTGACAATGAGCAGTTCTTC
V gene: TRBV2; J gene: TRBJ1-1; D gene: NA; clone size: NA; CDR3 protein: CASSDGLEAFF; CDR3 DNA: TGTGCCAGCAGTGACGGACTTGAAGCTTTCTTT
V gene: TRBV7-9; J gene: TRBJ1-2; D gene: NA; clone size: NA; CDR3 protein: CASSFDGFGYTF; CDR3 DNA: TGTGCCAGCAGTTTTGACGGCTTTGGCTACACCTTC
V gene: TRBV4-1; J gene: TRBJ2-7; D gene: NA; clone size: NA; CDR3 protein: CASSQEIAAYEQYF; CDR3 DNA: TGCGCCAGCAGCCAAGAAATAGCCGCCTACGAGCAGTACTTC
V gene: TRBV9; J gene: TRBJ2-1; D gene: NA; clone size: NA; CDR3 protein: CASSVGGSYNEQFF; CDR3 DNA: TGTGCCAGCAGCGTAGGGGGGTCCTACAATGAGCAGTTCTTC
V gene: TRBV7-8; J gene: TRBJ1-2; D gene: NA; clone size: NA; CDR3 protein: CASSLVRTARYGYTF; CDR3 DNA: TGTGCCAGCAGCTTAGTAAGGACAGCTAGATATGGCTACACCTTC
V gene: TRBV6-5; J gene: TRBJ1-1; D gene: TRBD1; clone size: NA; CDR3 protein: CASGKTGLNTEAFF; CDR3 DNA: TGTGCCAGCGGAAAGACAGGGCTGAACACTGAAGCTTTCTTT
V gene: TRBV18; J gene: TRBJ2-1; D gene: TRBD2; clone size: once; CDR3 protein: CASSSGLAGTNEQFF; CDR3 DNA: TGTGCCAGCTCATCGGGACTAGCGGGAACTAATGAGCAGTTCTTC
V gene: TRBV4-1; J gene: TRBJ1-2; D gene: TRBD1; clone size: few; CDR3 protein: CASSQEWVAGGWGYTF; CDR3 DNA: TGCGCCAGCAGCCAAGAATGGGTGGCAGGGGGCTGGGGCTACACCTTC
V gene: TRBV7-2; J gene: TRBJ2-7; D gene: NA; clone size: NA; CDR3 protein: CASSLVGPRDF; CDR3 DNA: TGTGCCAGCAGCTTAGTGGGACCTAGGGACTTC
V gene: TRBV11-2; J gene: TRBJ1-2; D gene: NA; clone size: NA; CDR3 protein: CASSLGSEALTYGYTF; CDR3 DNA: TGTGCCAGCAGCTTAGGAAGCGAGGCGTTGACCTATGGCTACACCTTC
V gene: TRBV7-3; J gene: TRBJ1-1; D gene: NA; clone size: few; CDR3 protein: CASSSLQGLNTEAFF; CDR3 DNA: TGTGCCAGCAGCTCCCTACAGGGATTGAACACTGAAGCTTTCTTT
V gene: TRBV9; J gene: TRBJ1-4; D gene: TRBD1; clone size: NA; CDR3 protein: CASSDFGTGVDEKLFF; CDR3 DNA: TGTGCCAGCAGCGATTTCGGGACAGGGGTAGATGAAAAACTGTTTTTT
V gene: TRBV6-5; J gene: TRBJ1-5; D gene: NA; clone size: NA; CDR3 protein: CASSYSYRDQPQHF; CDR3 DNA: TGTGCCAGCAGTTACTCGTACAGGGACCAGCCCCAGCATTTT
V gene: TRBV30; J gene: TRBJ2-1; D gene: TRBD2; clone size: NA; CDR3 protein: CAWSWDYLAYNEQFF; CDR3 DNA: TGTGCCTGGAGTTGGGACTACCTTGCCTACAATGAGCAGTTCTTC
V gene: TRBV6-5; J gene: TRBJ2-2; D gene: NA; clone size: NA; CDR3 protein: CASIRVSAGELFF; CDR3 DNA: TGTGCCAGCATCAGAGTTTCGGCCGGGGAGCTGTTTTTT
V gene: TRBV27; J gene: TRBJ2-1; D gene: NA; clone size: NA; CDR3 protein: CASRQPGPKHNEQFF; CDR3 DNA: TGTGCCAGCAGACAACCCGGACCGAAGCACAATGAGCAGTTCTTC
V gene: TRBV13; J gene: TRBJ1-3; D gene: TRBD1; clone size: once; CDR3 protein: CASSLGGTVDF; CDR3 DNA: TGTGCCAGCAGCTTAGGCGGGACAGTCGATTTT
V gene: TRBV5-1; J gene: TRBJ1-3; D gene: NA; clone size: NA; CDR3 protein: CASSLRGEGNTIYF; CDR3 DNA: TGCGCCAGCAGCTTAAGAGGGGAAGGAAACACCATATATTTT
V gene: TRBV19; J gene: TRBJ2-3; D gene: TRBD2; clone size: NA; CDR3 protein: CASSRGLAGGLGTDTQYF; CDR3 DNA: TGTGCCAGTAGTAGAGGACTAGCGGGGGGGCTCGGCACAGATACGCAGTATTTT
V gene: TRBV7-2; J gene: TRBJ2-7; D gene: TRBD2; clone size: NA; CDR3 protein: CASSTSGGSSYEQYF; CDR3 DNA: TGTGCCAGCAGCACCAGCGGGGGCAGCTCCTACGAGCAGTACTTC
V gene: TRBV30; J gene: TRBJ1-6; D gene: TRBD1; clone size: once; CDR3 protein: CAWSAGTGGRTLHF; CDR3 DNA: TGTGCCTGGAGTGCCGGGACAGGAGGCCGGACCCTCCACTTT
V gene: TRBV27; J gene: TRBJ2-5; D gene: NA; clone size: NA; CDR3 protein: CASRPTVLMQETQYF; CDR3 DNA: TGTGCCAGCAGGCCCACAGTTCTGATGCAAGAGACCCAGTACTTC
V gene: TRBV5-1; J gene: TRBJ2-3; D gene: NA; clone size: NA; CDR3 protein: CASSSGGQYTDTQYF; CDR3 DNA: TGCGCCAGCAGCTCGGGCGGTCAATACACAGATACGCAGTATTTT
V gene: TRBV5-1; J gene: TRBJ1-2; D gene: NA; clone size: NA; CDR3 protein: CASSLAGVGGTF; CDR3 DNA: TGCGCCAGCAGCTTGGCTGGGGTCGGCGGCACCTTC
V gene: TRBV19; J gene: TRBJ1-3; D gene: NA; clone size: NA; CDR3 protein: CASKGRGLGNTIYF; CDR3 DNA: TGTGCCAGTAAAGGCAGGGGTTTAGGAAACACCATATATTTT
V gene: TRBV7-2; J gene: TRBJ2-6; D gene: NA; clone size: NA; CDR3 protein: CASSGYGANVLTF; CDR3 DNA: TGTGCCAGCTCGGGGTATGGGGCCAACGTCCTGACTTTC
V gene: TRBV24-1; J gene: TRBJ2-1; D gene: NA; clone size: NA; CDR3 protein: CATSDTLAGADEQFF; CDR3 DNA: TGTGCCACCAGTGACACACTAGCAGGGGCGGATGAGCAGTTCTTC
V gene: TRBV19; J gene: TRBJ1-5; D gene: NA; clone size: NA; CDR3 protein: CASSQRHRANQPQHF; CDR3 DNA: TGTGCCAGTAGTCAAAGGCACAGAGCGAATCAGCCCCAGCATTTT
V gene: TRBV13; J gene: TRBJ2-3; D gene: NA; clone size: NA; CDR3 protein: CASSLGYTTSTDTQYF; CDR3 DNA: TGTGCCAGCAGCTTAGGCTATACGACTAGCACAGATACGCAGTATTTT
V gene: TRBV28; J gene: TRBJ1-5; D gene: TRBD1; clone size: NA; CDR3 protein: CASSRTGGVLGPQHF; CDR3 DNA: TGTGCCAGCAGCAGGACAGGGGGCGTCTTAGGGCCCCAGCATTTT
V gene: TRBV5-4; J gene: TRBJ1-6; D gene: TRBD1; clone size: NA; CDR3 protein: CASSPGQDRSYNSPLHF; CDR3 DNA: TGTGCCAGCAGCCCGGGACAGGACCGCTCCTATAATTCACCCCTCCACTTT
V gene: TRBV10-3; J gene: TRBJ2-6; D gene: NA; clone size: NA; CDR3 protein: CAIMQHPVRRGANVLTF; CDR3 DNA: TGTGCCATCATGCAACACCCTGTAAGGCGAGGGGCCAACGTCCTGACTTTC
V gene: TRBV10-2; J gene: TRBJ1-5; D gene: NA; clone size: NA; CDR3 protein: CASSESGGKGAQHF; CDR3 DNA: TGCGCCAGCAGTGAGTCAGGGGGTAAAGGGGCCCAGCATTTT
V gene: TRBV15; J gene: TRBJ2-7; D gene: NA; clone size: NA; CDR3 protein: CATSRDGTQKNYEQYF; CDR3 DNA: TGTGCCACCAGCAGAGACGGGACCCAAAAAAACTACGAGCAGTACTTC
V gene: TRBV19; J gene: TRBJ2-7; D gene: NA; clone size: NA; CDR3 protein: CASSIGSPPNRYEQYF; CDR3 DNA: TGTGCCAGTAGTATCGGAAGTCCTCCTAACCGCTACGAGCAGTACTTC
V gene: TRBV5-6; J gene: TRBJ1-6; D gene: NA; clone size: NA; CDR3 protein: CASSYVDGGRPLHF; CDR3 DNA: TGTGCCAGCAGCTATGTCGACGGGGGCCGACCCCTCCACTTT
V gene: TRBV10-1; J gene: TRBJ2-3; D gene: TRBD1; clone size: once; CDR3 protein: CATGQGTTDTQYF; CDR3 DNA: TGCGCCACCGGACAGGGCACGACAGATACGCAGTATTTT
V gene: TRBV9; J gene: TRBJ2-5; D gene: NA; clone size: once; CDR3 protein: CASSVGDPGARETQYF; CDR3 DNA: TGTGCCAGCAGCGTCGGTGATCCGGGGGCGCGAGAGACCCAGTACTTC
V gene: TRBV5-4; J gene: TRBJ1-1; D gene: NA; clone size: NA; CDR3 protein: CASRSGYSDTEAFF; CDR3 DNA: TGTGCCAGCAGATCTGGGTACTCGGACACTGAAGCTTTCTTT
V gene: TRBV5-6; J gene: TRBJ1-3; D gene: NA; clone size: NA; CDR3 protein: CASSPGPGATGNTIYF; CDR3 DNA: TGTGCCAGCAGCCCGGGGCCGGGGGCAACTGGAAACACCATATATTTT